Presented here are 18 T cell receptor beta chains from one specimen sequenced in a study of blood T cell repertoires in COVID-19. The method was immunoSEQ multiplex PCR; TCRdb's version includes in-frame clones alone and lacks a portion of them. The table has some 270,000 clones, 70% to 90% seen once. The specimen was peripheral blood. Receptors originate from a human donor with COVID-19, enrolled during active disease. The donor label of this sample is uncertain.

This chain connects TRBV9 to TRBJ2-2; 13 nucleotides agree with TRBD2. Germline CDR1 reads SGDLS; CDR2 reads YYNGEE. The CDR3 sequence is 16 residues long. The junction had 6 bases not matched to a gene; V was cut back by 4 bases and J by 6 bases. CDR3: CASSSLAGGPAGELFF. In nucleotides, the CDR3 is TGTGCCAGCAGCTCACTAGCGGGAGGGCCCGCCGGGGAGCTGTTTTTT.

The gene calls are TRBV7-2 and TRBJ2-7; maybe TRBD1 (6 bases). The CDR3 is 15 amino acids. V lost 5 bases to trimming and J lost 6 bases, with 20 bases between them. CDR1 SGHTA and CDR2 FQGNSA come from the germline V gene. CDR3 in amino acids: CASSPDRPRFSEQYF. The CDR3 coding sequence is TGTGCCAGCAGCCCTGACAGGCCGCGTTTTTCCGAGCAGTACTTC.

J is TRBJ2-2 and V is TRBV19; a possible D gene is TRBD2 (5 bases). V was clipped by 5 bases and J by 1 base, with 17 bases between them. The CDR3 totals 17 residues. Looked up from germline, CDR1 is LNHDA and CDR2 is SQIVND (reference sequence). CDR3 protein: CASSWTFSVLNTGELFF. The DNA of the CDR3 is TGTGCCAGTAGTTGGACCTTTAGCGTCCTGAACACCGGGGAGCTGTTTTTT. Complete variable domain (other parts from reference TRBV19 and TRBJ2-2): DGGITQSPKYLFRKEGQNVTLSCEQNLNHDAMYWYRQDPGQGLRLIYYSQIVNDFQKGDIAEGYSVSREKKESFPLTVTSAQKNPTAFYLCASSWTFSVLNTGELFFGEGSRLTVL.

The chain is built from TRBV15 and TRBJ2-1; 10 bases map to TRBD2. J was trimmed by 8 bases and V by 0 bases; bases with no gene match: 10. This CDR3 comprises 17 residues. Per the germline V gene, CDR1 is LNHNV and CDR2 is YYDKDF (reference sequence). CDR3: CATSRERGTSAGDEQFF. CDR3 bases: TGTGCCACCAGCAGAGAGAGGGGGACTAGCGCCGGCGATGAGCAGTTCTTC.

This chain uses TRBV27 with TRBJ1-1; possible D gene TRBD1, 5 bases. Per germline, CDR1 MNHEY and CDR2 SMNVEV (reference sequence). Trimming shortened V by 4 bases and J by 4 bases, and 16 bases separated the two germline ends. The CDR3 is made up of 15 amino acids. The CDR3 DNA sequence: TGTGCCAGCAGTTCCCGGGCAGGGCCGAGCACTGAAGCTTTCTTT. Amino acids: CASSSRAGPSTEAFF.

The table lists this clone with a few counts. This chain joins TRBV24-1 and TRBJ2-1; the match to TRBD2 covers 7 bases. CDR3 length: 14 amino acids. Germline values: CDR1 KGHDR, CDR2 SFDVKD. J gave up 5 bases and V 4 bases, and 4 bases lay outside the gene matches. The CDR3 sequence is CATSESGLNNEQFF. The CDR3 nucleotides are TGTGCCACCAGTGAATCGGGACTAAACAATGAGCAGTTCTTC.

This chain links TRBV27 with TRBJ2-3; 9 bases line up with TRBD1. The CDR3 is 12 residues long. V dropped 8 bases and J dropped 10; count of bases not matched to a gene: 7. Germline V gives CDR1 MNHEY, CDR2 SMNVEV (reference sequence). DNA of the CDR3: TGTGCCAGCGGGGTGACAGGGGGAGCGCAGTATTTT. This encodes CASGVTGGAQYF.

V and J are TRBV5-1 and TRBJ2-7, with 12 nucleotides matching TRBD2. Per germline, CDR1 SGHRS and CDR2 YFSETQ. V lost 3 bases to trimming and J lost 5 bases; unmatched junction nucleotides: 6. The length of the CDR3 is 15 residues. CDR3 loop: CASSSTSGRLHEQYF. In DNA form, the CDR3 reads TGCGCCAGCAGCTCAACTAGCGGGAGGCTCCACGAGCAGTACTTC.

This chain connects TRBV2 to TRBJ1-1; TRBD1 aligns across 7 bases. There are 12 residues in the CDR3. With 0 bases clipped from V and 10 bases from J, the junction kept 2 bases outside the gene matches. The germline V gene has CDR1 SNHLY and CDR2 FYNNEI. The CDR3 sequence: CASSEATGPAFF. The CDR3 DNA reads TGTGCCAGCAGTGAAGCGACAGGGCCAGCTTTCTTT.

The chain employs TRBV6-1 and TRBJ1-2; 8 nucleotides line up with TRBD1. CDR1 and CDR2 (germline): MNHNS, SASEGT. Trimming at V came to 1 base and at J to 8 bases, leaving 3 bases not matched to a gene. The CDR3 runs 13 residues. The CDR3 region has the DNA TGTGCCAGCAGTGAAGAGGACAGGGAGGGCTACACCTTC. It encodes CASSEEDREGYTF.

The J gene is TRBJ2-7, the V gene TRBV21-1; TRBD2, as called in the table, went unchecked against the DNA. TRBV21-1 is flagged as a pseudogene. The CDR3 consists of 17 residues. In DNA, the CDR3 is TGTGCCAGCAGCAAAGGGAGGCTAGTGATGGCCTCCTACGAGCAGTACTTC. Residues: CASSKGRLVMASYEQYF.

The V call is TRBV2, the J call TRBJ2-7, with D maybe TRBD2 (7 bases). The V gene lost 8 bases and the J gene lost 2 bases, with 10 bases spanning the gap. The germline V gene has CDR1 SNHLY and CDR2 FYNNEI. The length of the CDR3 is 12 residues. The CDR3 DNA sequence: TGTGCCAGCCGGGGGGCTACCTACGAGCAGTACTTC. Protein product: CASRGATYEQYF. The full variable domain, completed using reference TRBV2 and TRBJ2-7, is EPEVTQTPSHQVTQMGQEVILRCVPISNHLYFYWYRQILGQKVEFLVSFYNNEISEKSEIFDDQFSVERPDGSNFTLKIRSTKLEDSAMYFCASRGATYEQYFGPGTRLTVT.

The genes are TRBV28 and TRBJ1-2; D ambiguous. Germline V gene lookup returns CDR1 MDHEN and CDR2 SYDVKM. The V and J ends lost 6 bases and 4 bases respectively, with 9 bases between them. This CDR3 comprises 12 residues. CDR3 in DNA: TGTGCCAGCAGCGACGGGGTCTATGGCTACACCTTC. It yields the protein CASSDGVYGYTF.

The chain uses TRBV19 and TRBJ1-5; D possibly corresponds to TRBD1 (6 bases). Germline V gene sequence: CDR1 LNHDA, CDR2 SQIVND (reference sequence). V lost 7 bases and J lost 2, with 24 bases in between. The CDR3 contains 18 residues. The CDR3: CASMPPPGTTPGNQPQHF. CDR3 nucleotide sequence: TGTGCCAGTATGCCCCCGCCCGGGACAACCCCTGGCAATCAGCCCCAGCATTTT.

The chain has TRBV7-3 and TRBJ1-2; D remains ambiguous. The CDR3 totals 13 residues. Germline values: CDR1 SGHTA, CDR2 FQGTGA. Trimming left V 2 bases short and J 4 bases short, with 8 bases between. This CDR3 reads CASSLERSYGYTF. CDR3 coding DNA: TGTGCCAGCAGCTTAGAGAGATCCTATGGCTACACCTTC.

A word on this clone: Within the sample, other DNA sequences also encode this same CDR3. This chain joins TRBV9 and TRBJ2-1; the match to TRBD1 covers 9 bases. Unmatched junction bases numbered 3, after V lost 0 bases and J lost 5 bases. Germline V gene lookup returns CDR1 SGDLS and CDR2 YYNGEE. The CDR3 extends over 15 amino acids. The CDR3 here is CASSVVGQGNNEQFF. As DNA, the CDR3 is TGTGCCAGCAGCGTAGTGGGACAGGGTAACAATGAGCAGTTCTTC.

The chain couples TRBV7-2 to TRBJ2-7; D is unresolved. V lost 3 bases and J lost 3, with 15 bases in between. The germline V gene has CDR1 SGHTA and CDR2 FQGNSA. This CDR3 contains 15 residues. The chain's CDR3 is CASSFQTGLDYEQYF. The CDR3 coding sequence is TGTGCCAGCAGCTTTCAGACTGGCCTCGACTACGAGCAGTACTTC.

The V gene is TRBV7-9, the J gene TRBJ1-5; 9 nucleotides align to TRBD1. The CDR3 covers 13 residues. Germline lookup yields CDR1 SEHNR and CDR2 FQNEAQ (reference sequence). After removal of 5 bases from V and 8 bases from J, the junction contained 4 bases not matched to a gene. CDR3 bases: TGTGCCAGCAGCCAGACAGGGGGAGAGCCCCAGCATTTT. Amino acid sequence: CASSQTGGEPQHF. The complete variable domain, with remaining parts taken from reference TRBV7-9 and TRBJ1-5, reads DTGVSQNPRHKITKRGQNVTFRCDPISEHNRLYWYRQTLGQGPEFLTYFQNEAQLEKSRLLSDRFSAERPKGSFSTLEIQRTEQGDSAMYLCASSQTGGEPQHFGDGTRLSIL.